The clone carrying this TCR beta chain appeared many times. The sample comes from a study of identical twins. Per the germline V gene, CDR1 is SGHTA and CDR2 is FQGTGA. CDR3 size: 15 residues. V gave up 1 base and J gave up 6 bases; unmatched junction bases: 5. One entry per CDR3 protein, called by TCRdb with MiXCR from the 5' RACE reads. This table holds 250,000 to 300,000 distinct CDR3 sequences, roughly 10% found once. The sample was also reused in another study, on yellow fever vaccine responses in identical twins.

The rearrangement joins TRBV7-3 to TRBJ2-3; 9 bases are a match to TRBD2. This clonotype was obtained from a woman aged 18 to 35 in good health. Sequenced sample: CD8+ T cells sorted from blood. CDR3: CASSLSGGGQDTQYF. CDR3 coding DNA: TGTGCCAGCAGCTTAAGCGGGGGGGGGCAGGATACGCAGTATTTT.